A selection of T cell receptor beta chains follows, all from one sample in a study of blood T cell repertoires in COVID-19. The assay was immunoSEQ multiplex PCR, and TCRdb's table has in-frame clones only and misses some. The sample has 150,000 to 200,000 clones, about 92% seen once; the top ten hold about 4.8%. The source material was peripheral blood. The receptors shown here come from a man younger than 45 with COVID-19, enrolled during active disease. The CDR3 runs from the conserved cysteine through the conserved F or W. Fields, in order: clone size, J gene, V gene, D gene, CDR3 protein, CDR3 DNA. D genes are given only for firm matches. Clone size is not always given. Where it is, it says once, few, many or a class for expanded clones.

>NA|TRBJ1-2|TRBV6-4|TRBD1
CASSTGAGNYGYTF
TGTGCCAGCAGCACAGGGGCGGGGAACTATGGCTACACCTTC
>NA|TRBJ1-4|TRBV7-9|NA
CASSLQGNEKLFF
TGTGCCAGCAGCTTGCAGGGAAATGAAAAACTGTTTTTT
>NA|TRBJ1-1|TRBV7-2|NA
CASSSQGRGNTEAFF
TGTGCCAGCAGCTCTCAGGGTAGGGGGAACACTGAAGCTTTCTTT
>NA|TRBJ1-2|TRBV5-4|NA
CASSPASGVGYTF
TGTGCCAGCAGCCCTGCTTCAGGGGTCGGCTACACCTTC
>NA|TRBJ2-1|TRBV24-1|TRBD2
CATSDPTSGNDEQFF
TGTGCCACCAGTGACCCGACTAGCGGGAACGATGAGCAGTTCTTC
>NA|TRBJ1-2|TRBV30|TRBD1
CAWGTLQGGSGYTF
TGTGCCTGGGGAACATTACAGGGGGGATCTGGCTACACCTTC
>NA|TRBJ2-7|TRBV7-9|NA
CASSFLQGRLSYEQYF
TGTGCCAGCAGCTTCTTACAGGGCAGGCTCTCCTACGAGCAGTACTTC
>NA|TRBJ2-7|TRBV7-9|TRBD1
CASREGTANSFEQYF
TGTGCCAGCAGGGAAGGGACAGCCAATTCTTTCGAGCAGTACTTC
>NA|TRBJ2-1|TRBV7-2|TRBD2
CASSLGTSGENEQFF
TGTGCCAGCAGCCTGGGAACTAGCGGGGAAAATGAGCAGTTCTTC
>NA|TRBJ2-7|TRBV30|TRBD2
CAWSAGLAGYEQYF
TGTGCCTGGAGTGCCGGACTAGCGGGCTACGAGCAGTACTTC
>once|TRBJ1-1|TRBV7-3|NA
CASSPQKGGLNTEAFF
TGTGCCAGCAGCCCCCAAAAAGGAGGGCTGAACACTGAAGCTTTCTTT
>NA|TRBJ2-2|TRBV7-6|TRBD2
CASSSSGTSGGRPNTGELFF
TGTGCCAGCAGCTCATCCGGGACTAGCGGGGGTCGACCGAACACCGGGGAGCTGTTTTTT
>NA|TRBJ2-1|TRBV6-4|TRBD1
CASRRRPGQVSNEQFF
TGTGCCAGCAGGAGAAGACCGGGACAGGTTAGCAATGAGCAGTTCTTC
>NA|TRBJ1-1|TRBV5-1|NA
CASSETSGVEAFF
TGCGCCAGCAGCGAGACGTCAGGGGTTGAAGCTTTCTTT
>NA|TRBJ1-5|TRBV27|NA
CASSPAGIVGSHSNQPQHF
TGTGCCAGCAGTCCCGCAGGCATCGTTGGCAGTCATAGCAATCAGCCCCAGCATTTT